The present TCR beta chain was sequenced within a study of CD8 T cells in ankylosing spondylitis. General observations from the study: Ankylosing spondylitis blood appeared to be characterized by a TCR beta motif of eight highly homologous variants. Reportedly, significant enrichment of disease-linked clones occurred in matched ankylosing spondylitis synovial fluid.

About this clonotype itself: What it recognizes is unknown.

Libraries of TCR beta came from quantitative 5'-RACE with molecular barcodes. TCRdb re-derived calls from the 5' RACE reads in MiXCR, one entry per CDR3 protein. The data hold about 340,000 distinct CDR3 sequences, with 7.5% to 9% observed a single time. The CDR3 has 15 residues. Germline lookup yields CDR1 MGHDK and CDR2 SYGVNS. With 3 bases clipped from V and 3 bases from J, the junction kept 6 bases outside the gene matches. This sequence was found in a male donor with ankylosing spondylitis. The chain employs TRBV25-1 and TRBJ2-7; 9 bases are a match to TRBD2. The source material was blood, either unsorted or a sorted T cell fraction (not recorded which). The CDR3 spells CASSDPAGGRYEQYF. In DNA form, the CDR3 reads TGTGCCAGCAGTGATCCAGCGGGAGGCCGCTACGAGCAGTACTTC.